This T cell receptor beta chain was obtained from a study of blood T cell repertoires in COVID-19. Method: immunoSEQ multiplex PCR; TCRdb's copy keeps in-frame clones and lacks some. The profile shows about 190,000 clones, around nine tenths of them singletons. This CDR3 region has 14 residues. The trim removed 6 bases at V and 3 bases at J, leaving 2 bases unmatched. Germline loops: CDR1 SNHLY, CDR2 FYNNEI. The gene calls are TRBV2 and TRBJ2-1; 10 bases align to TRBD2. Sequencing was done on a sample of peripheral blood. This receptor was identified in a man under 40 with acute or convalescent COVID-19. CDR3 sequence reads: CASRWTSGYNEQFF. CDR3 nucleotide sequence: TGTGCCAGCAGGTGGACTAGCGGCTACAATGAGCAGTTCTTC.